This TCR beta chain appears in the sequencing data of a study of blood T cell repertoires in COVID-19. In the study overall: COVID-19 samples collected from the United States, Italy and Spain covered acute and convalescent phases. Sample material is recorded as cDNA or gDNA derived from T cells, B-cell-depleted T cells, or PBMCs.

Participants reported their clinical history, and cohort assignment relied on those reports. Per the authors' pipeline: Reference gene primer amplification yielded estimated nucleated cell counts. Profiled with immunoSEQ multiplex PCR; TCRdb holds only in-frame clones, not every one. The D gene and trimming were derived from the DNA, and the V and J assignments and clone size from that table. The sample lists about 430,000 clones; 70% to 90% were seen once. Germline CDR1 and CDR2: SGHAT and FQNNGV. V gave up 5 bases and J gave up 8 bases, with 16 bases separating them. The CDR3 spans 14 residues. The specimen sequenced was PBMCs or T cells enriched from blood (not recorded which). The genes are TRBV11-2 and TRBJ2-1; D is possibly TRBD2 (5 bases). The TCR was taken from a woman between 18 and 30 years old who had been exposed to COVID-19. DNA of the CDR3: TGTGCCAGCAGCCCACGGGGTGGCGTGGATGAGCAGTTCTTC. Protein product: CASSPRGGVDEQFF.